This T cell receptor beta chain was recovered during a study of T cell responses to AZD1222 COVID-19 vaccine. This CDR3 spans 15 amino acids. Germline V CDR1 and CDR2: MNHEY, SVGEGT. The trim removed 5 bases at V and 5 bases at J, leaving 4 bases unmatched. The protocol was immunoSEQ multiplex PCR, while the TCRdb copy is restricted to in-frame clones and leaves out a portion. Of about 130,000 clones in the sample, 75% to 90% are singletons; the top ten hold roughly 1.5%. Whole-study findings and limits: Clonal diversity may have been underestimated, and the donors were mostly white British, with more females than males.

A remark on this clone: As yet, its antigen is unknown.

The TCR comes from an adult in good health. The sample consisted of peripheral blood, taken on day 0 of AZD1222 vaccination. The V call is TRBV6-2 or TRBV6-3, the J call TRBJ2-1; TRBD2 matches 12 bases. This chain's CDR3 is CASSVTSGGNNEQFF. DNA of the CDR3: TGTGCCAGCAGTGTAACTAGCGGGGGGAACAATGAGCAGTTCTTC.